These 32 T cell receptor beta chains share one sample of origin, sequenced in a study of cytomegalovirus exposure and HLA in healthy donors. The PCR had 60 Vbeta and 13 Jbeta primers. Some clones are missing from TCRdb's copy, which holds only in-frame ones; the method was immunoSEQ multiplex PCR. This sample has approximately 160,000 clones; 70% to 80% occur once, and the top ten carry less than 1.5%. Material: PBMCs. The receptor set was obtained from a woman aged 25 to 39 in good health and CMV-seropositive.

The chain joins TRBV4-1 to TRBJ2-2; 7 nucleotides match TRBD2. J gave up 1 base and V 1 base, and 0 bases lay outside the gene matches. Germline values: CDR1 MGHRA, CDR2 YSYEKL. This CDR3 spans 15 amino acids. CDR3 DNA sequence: TGCGCCAGCAGCCAAGGCGGGGGGAACACCGGGGAGCTGTTTTTT. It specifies CASSQGGGNTGELFF.

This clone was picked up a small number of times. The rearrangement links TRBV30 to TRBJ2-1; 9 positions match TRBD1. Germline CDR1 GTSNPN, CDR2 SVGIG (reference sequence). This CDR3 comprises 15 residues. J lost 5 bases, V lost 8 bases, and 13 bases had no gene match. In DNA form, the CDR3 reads TGTGCCAGGGATGGGGACAGGGTTATTAACAATGAGCAGTTCTTC. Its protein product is CARDGDRVINNEQFF.

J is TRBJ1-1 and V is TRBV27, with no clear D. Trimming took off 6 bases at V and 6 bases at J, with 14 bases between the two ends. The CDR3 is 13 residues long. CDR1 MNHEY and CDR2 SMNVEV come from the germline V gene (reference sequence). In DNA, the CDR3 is TGTGCCAGCAGCTCATCTCTACGGGCTGAAGCTTTCTTT. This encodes CASSSSLRAEAFF.

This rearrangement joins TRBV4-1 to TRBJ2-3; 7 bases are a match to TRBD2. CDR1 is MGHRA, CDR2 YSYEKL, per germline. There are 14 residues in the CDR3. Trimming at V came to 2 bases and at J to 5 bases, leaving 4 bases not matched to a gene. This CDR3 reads CASSQIREEDTQYF. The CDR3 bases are TGCGCCAGCAGCCAAATCCGGGAGGAAGATACGCAGTATTTT.

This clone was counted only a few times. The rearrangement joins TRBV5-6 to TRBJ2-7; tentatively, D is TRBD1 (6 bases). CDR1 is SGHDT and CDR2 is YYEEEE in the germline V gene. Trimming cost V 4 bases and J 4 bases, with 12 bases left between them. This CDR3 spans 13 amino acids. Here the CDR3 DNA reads TGTGCCAGCAGCCGGATCCAGGGGTACGAGCAGTACTTC. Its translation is CASSRIQGYEQYF. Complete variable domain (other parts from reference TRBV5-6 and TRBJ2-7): DAGVTQSPTHLIKTRGQQVTLRCSPKSGHDTVSWYQQALGQGPQFIFQYYEEEERQRGNFPDRFSGHQFPNYSSELNVNALLLGDSALYLCASSRIQGYEQYFGPGTRLTVT.

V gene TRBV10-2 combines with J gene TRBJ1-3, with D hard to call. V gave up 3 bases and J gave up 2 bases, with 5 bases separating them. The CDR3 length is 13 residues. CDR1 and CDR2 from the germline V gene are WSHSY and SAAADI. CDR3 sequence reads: CASSDGAGNTIYF. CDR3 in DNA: TGCGCCAGCAGTGACGGGGCTGGAAACACCATATATTTT.

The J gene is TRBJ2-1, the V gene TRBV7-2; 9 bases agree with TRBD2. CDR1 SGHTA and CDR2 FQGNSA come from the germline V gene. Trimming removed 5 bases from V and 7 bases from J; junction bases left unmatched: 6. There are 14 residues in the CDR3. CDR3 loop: CASSLYTSGNEQFF. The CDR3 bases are TGTGCCAGCAGCCTCTATACTAGCGGGAATGAGCAGTTCTTC.

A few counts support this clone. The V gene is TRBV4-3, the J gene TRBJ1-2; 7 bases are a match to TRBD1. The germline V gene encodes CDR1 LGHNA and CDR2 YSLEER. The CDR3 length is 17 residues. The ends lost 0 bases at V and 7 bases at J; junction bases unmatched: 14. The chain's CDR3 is CASSQEGGALLVGGYTF. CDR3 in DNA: TGCGCCAGCAGCCAAGAAGGGGGCGCCTTGCTCGTGGGTGGCTACACCTTC.

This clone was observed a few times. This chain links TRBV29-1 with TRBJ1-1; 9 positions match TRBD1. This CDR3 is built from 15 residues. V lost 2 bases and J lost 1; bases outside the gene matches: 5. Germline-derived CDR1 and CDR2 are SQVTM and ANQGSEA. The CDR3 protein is CSVEWTGVSNTEAFF. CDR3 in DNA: TGCAGCGTTGAATGGACAGGGGTGTCGAACACTGAAGCTTTCTTT.

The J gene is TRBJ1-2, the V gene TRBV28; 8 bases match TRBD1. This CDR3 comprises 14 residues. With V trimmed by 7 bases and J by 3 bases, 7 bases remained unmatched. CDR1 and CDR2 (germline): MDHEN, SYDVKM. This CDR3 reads CASITADRDYGYTF. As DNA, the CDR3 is TGTGCCAGCATTACCGCGGACAGGGACTATGGCTACACCTTC.

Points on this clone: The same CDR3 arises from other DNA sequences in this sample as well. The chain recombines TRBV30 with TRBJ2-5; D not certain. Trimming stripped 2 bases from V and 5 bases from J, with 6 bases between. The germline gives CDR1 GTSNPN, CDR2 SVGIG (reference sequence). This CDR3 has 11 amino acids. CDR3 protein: CAWSPRETQYF. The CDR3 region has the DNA TGTGCCTGGAGTCCTAGGGAGACCCAGTACTTC.

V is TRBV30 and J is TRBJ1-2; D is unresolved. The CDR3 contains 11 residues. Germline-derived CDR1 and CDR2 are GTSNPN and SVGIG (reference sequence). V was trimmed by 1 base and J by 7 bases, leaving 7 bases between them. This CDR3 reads CAWSATIGYTF. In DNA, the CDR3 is TGTGCCTGGAGTGCGACTATTGGCTACACCTTC.

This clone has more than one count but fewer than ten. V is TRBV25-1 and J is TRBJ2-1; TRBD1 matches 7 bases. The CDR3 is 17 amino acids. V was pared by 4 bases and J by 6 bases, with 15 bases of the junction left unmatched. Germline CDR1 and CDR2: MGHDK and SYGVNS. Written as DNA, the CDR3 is TGTGCCAGCAGTGCGGCCGGCGGCACAGGGGCCGCCAATGAGCAGTTCTTC. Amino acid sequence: CASSAAGGTGAANEQFF.

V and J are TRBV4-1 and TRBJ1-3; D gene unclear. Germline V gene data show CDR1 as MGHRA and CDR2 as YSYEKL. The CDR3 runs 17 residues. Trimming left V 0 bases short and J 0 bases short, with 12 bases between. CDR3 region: CASSQDIGILSGNTIYF. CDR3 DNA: TGCGCCAGCAGCCAAGATATCGGGATTCTCTCTGGAAACACCATATATTTT.

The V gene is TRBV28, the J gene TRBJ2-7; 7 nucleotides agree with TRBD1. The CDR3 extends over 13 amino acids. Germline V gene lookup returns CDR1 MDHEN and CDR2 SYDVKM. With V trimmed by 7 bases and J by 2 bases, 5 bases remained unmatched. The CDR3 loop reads CASNDRVTYEQYF. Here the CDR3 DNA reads TGTGCCAGCAACGACAGGGTAACCTACGAGCAGTACTTC.

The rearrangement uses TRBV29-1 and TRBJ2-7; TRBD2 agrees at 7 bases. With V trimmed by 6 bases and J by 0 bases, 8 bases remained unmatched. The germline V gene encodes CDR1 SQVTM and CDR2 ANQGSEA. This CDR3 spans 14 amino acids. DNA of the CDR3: TGCAGCGTCCGAACGGGGGGATTCTCCTACGAGCAGTACTTC. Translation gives CSVRTGGFSYEQYF.

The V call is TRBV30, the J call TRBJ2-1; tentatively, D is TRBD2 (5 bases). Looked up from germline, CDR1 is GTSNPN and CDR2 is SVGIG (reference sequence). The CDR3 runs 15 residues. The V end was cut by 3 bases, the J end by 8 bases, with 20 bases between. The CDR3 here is CAWRKGARAFDEQFF. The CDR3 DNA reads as TGTGCCTGGAGAAAGGGAGCCCGGGCATTCGATGAGCAGTTCTTC. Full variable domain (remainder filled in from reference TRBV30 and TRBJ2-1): SQTIHQWPATLVQPVGSPLSLECTVEGTSNPNLYWYRQAAGRGLQLLFYSVGIGQISSEVPQNLSASRPQDRQFILSSKKLLLSDSGFYLCAWRKGARAFDEQFFGPGTRLTVL.

CDR3 loop: CASSLGDSLIEQYF. The CDR3 DNA reads TGCGCCAGCAGCTTGGGGGACAGCCTCATCGAGCAGTACTTC. This chain joins TRBV5-1 and TRBJ2-7, with 7 bases that match TRBD1. In germline, CDR1 is SGHRS, CDR2 YFSETQ. CDR3 length equals 14 residues. Trimming removed 0 bases from V and 6 bases from J; junction bases left unmatched: 6.

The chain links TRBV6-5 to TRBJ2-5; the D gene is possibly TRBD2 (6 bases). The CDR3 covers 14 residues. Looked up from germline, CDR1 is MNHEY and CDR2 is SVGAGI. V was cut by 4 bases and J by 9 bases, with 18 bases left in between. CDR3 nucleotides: TGTGCCAGCAGTTCACGACGGGGACTTCAGTCCCAGTACTTC. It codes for CASSSRRGLQSQYF.

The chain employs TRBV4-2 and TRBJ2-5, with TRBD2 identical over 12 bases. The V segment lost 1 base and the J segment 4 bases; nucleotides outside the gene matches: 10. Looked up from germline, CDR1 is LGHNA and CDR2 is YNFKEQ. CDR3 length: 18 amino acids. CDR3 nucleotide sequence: TGTGCCAGCAGCCAAGGCAGACTAGCGGGAGTGGGGGCAGAGACCCAGTACTTC. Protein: CASSQGRLAGVGAETQYF.

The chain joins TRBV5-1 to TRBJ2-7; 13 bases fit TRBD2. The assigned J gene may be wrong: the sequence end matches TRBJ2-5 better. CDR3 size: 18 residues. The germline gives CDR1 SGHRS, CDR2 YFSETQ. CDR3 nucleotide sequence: TGCGCCAGCGGGGGGGGGCTCGGGACTAGCGGGAAGCAAGAGACCCAGTACTTC. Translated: CASGGGLGTSGKQETQYF.

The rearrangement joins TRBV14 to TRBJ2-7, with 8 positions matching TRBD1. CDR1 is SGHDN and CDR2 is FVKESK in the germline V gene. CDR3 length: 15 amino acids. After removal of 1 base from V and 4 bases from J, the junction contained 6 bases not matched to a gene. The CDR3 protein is CASSQVSQGAYEQYF. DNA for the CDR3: TGTGCCAGCAGCCAAGTGAGCCAGGGGGCGTACGAGCAGTACTTC.

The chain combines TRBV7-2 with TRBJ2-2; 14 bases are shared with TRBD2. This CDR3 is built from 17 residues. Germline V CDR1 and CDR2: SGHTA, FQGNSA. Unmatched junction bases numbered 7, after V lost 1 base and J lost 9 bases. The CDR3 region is CASSLGTSGRSTRELFF. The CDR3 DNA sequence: TGTGCCAGCAGCTTAGGGACTAGCGGGAGGAGTACTAGGGAGCTGTTTTTT.

The CDR3 nucleotides are TGTGCCAGCAGTGAGCCGGGGTATTTGAACACTGAAGCTTTCTTT. Its protein product is CASSEPGYLNTEAFF. The gene calls are TRBV6-1 and TRBJ1-1, with D unresolved. The germline CDR1 and CDR2 sequences are MNHNS and SASEGT. The CDR3 contains 15 residues. V lost 3 bases to trimming and J lost 0 bases, with 11 bases between them.

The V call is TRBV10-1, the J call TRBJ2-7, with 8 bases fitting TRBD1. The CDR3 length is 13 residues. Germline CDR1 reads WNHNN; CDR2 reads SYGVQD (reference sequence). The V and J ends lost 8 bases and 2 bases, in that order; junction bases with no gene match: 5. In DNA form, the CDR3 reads TGCGCCAGCTCACAGGGGGGTCCCTACGAGCAGTACTTC. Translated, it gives CASSQGGPYEQYF.

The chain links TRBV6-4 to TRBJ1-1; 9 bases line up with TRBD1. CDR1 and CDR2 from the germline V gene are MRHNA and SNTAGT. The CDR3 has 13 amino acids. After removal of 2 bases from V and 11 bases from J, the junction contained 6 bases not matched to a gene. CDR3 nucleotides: TGTGCCAGCAGTGACGACAGGGGGATGAGGGCTTTCTTT. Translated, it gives CASSDDRGMRAFF.

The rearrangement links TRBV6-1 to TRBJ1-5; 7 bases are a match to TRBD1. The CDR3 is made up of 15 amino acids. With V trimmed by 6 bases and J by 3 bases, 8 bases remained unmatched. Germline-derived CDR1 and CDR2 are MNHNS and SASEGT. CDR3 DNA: TGTGCCAGCAGGACGGGACAGCAATCCAATCAGCCCCAGCATTTT. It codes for CASRTGQQSNQPQHF.

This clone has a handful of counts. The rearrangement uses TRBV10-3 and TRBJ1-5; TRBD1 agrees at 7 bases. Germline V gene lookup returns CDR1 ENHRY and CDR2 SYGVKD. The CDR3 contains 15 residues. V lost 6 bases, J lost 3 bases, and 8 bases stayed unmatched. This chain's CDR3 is CAISPTGTDNQPQHF. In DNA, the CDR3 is TGTGCCATCAGCCCGACAGGGACCGACAATCAGCCCCAGCATTTT.

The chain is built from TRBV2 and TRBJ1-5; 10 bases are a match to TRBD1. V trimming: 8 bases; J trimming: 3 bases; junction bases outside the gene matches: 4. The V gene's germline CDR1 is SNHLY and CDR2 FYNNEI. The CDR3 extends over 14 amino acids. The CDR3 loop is CASCGQGVNQPQHF. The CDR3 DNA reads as TGTGCCAGCTGCGGACAGGGGGTCAATCAGCCCCAGCATTTT.

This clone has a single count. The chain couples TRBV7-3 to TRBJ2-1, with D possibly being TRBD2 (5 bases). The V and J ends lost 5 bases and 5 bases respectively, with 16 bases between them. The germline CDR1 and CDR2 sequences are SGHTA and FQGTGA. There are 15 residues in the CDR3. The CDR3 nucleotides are TGTGCCAGCAGCAAAACCGGGATGGTGGACAATGAGCAGTTCTTC. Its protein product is CASSKTGMVDNEQFF.

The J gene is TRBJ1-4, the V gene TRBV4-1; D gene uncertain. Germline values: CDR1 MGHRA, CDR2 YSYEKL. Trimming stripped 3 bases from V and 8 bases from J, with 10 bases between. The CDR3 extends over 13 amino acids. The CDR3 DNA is TGCGCCAGCAGCCAGGATCAGGCCGAAAAACTGTTTTTT. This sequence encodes CASSQDQAEKLFF.

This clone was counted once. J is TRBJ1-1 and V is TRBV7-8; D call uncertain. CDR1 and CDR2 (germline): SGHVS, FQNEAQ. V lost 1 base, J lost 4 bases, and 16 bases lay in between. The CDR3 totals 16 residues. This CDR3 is CASSLGVAGMSTEAFF. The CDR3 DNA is TGTGCCAGCAGCTTAGGGGTTGCGGGGATGAGCACTGAAGCTTTCTTT.